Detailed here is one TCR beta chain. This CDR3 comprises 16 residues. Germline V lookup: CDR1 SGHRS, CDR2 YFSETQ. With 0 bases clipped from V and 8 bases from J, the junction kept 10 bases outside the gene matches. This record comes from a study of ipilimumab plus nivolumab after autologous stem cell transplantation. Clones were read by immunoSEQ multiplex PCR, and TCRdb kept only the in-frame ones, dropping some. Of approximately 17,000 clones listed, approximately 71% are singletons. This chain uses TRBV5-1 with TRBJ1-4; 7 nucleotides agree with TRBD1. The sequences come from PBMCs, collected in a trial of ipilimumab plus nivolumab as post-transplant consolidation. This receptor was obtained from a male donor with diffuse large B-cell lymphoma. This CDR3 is CASSLAAGGFGEKLFF. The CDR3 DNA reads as TGCGCCAGCAGCTTGGCCGCAGGGGGGTTTGGAGAAAAACTGTTTTTT.